This T cell receptor (beta chain) emerged from a study of T cell responses to AZD1222 COVID-19 vaccine. Overall study results and limits: After two AZD1222 doses, spike-specific TCR breadth and depth rose versus day 0.

Trimming cost V 2 bases and J 5 bases, with 4 bases left between them. The CDR3 extends over 11 amino acids. The germline gives CDR1 SGHNT, CDR2 YYREEE (reference sequence). The repertoire was sequenced with immunoSEQ multiplex PCR; TCRdb's copy has only in-frame clones and lacks some. The data contain roughly 93,000 clones, approximately 86% of them singletons. This clone was found once. Its antigen is not identified. The starting material was peripheral blood, obtained on day 0 of AZD1222 vaccination. The chain joins TRBV5-4 to TRBJ1-2; no firm D call. The receptor was isolated from an adult in good health. CDR3 coding DNA: TGTGCCAGCAGCTTCGGGTATGGCTACACCTTC. It specifies CASSFGYGYTF.